This note documents a single T cell receptor beta chain sequence. This record comes from a study of blood T cell repertoires in COVID-19. CDR1 and CDR2 (germline): SGDLS, YYNGEE. This CDR3 is built from 16 residues. V was clipped by 4 bases and J by 3 bases; unmatched bases: 7. TCRdb keeps only in-frame clones here, not all; method: immunoSEQ multiplex PCR. This sample has tens of thousands of clones, with roughly 80% found just once. The clonotype originates from a woman of 80 years or more with acute or convalescent COVID-19. The chain joins TRBV9 to TRBJ2-2, with 9 bases matching TRBD1. The sample comprised peripheral blood. DNA of the CDR3: TGTGCCAGCAGCCCAACGACAGGGGGATACACCGGGGAGCTGTTTTTT. Translating it yields CASSPTTGGYTGELFF.